One and the same sample provided the 5 T cell receptor beta chains below, sequenced in a study of T cells in Graves' hyperthyroidism and ophthalmopathy. There were TCR beta CDR3 regions amplified from RNA transcripts. In the first-round RT-PCR of the TCR CDR3, the HTBI primer set was used. From the multiplex PCR reads, TCRdb called clonotypes with MiXCR, one entry per CDR3 protein. The sample contains over 200,000 distinct CDR3 sequences, around 18% of which appear only once. Sequenced input: blood. The origin of the receptors is a middle-aged man with Graves' hyperthyroidism.

The gene calls are TRBV2 and TRBJ1-5, with D possibly matching TRBD1 (5 bases). The V end was cut by 6 bases, the J end by 0 bases, with 9 bases between. The CDR3 contains 14 residues. CDR1 is SNHLY and CDR2 is FYNNEI in the germline V gene. The CDR3 nucleotides are TGTGCCAGCAGCGGGACTTATAGCAATCAGCCCCAGCATTTT. Protein product: CASSGTYSNQPQHF. The whole variable domain, filled in from reference TRBV2 and TRBJ1-5, reads EPEVTQTPSHQVTQMGQEVILRCVPISNHLYFYWYRQILGQKVEFLVSFYNNEISEKSEIFDDQFSVERPDGSNFTLKIRSTKLEDSAMYFCASSGTYSNQPQHFGDGTRLSIL.

This clonotype showed up many times. The rearrangement uses TRBV3-1 and TRBJ2-5; D might be TRBD2 (7 bases). The CDR3 covers 14 residues. Trimming pared 4 bases from V and 5 bases from J, leaving 14 bases between. The germline CDR1 and CDR2 sequences are LGHDT and YNNKEL (reference sequence). The DNA of the CDR3 is TGTGCCAGCAGCCTACCTGGGGGGGCGGAGACCCAGTACTTC. It encodes CASSLPGGAETQYF.

This clonotype was seen repeatedly, ten times or more. The chain links TRBV30 to TRBJ1-4, with 9 bases matching TRBD1. The CDR3 runs 14 residues. Germline-derived CDR1 and CDR2 are GTSNPN and SVGIG (reference sequence). V was pared by 1 base and J by 7 bases, with 4 bases of the junction left unmatched. Written as DNA, the CDR3 is TGTGCCTGGAGTGGCGGGACAGGGACTGAAAAACTGTTTTTT. It yields the protein CAWSGGTGTEKLFF. The complete variable domain, with remaining parts taken from reference TRBV30 and TRBJ1-4, reads SQTIHQWPATLVQPVGSPLSLECTVEGTSNPNLYWYRQAAGRGLQLLFYSVGIGQISSEVPQNLSASRPQDRQFILSSKKLLLSDSGFYLCAWSGGTGTEKLFFGSGTQLSVL.

This clonotype has ten or more counts. This chain joins TRBV2 and TRBJ1-1; 12 bases map to TRBD1. The CDR3 length is 14 residues. The trim removed 6 bases at V and 6 bases at J, leaving 5 bases unmatched. CDR1 is SNHLY and CDR2 is FYNNEI in the germline V gene. This chain's CDR3 is CASRGQGASAEAFF. Here the CDR3 DNA reads TGTGCCAGCAGGGGACAGGGGGCGAGTGCTGAAGCTTTCTTT.

This clonotype was seen at least ten times. The chain employs TRBV7-8 and TRBJ1-5, with TRBD1 matching over 12 bases. V dropped 5 bases and J dropped 6; count of bases not matched to a gene: 8. This CDR3 has 16 amino acids. Germline V gene lookup returns CDR1 SGHVS and CDR2 FQNEAQ. CDR3 in amino acids: CASSVRDRGPGQPQHF. The CDR3 nucleotides are TGTGCCAGCAGCGTTCGGGACAGGGGGCCCGGTCAGCCCCAGCATTTT.